The text below deals with one T cell receptor beta chain. This record comes from a study of OX40 agonist ivuxolimab in advanced cancers. Study details: Patients achieving partial responses numbered three: one hepatocellular carcinoma case and two cutaneous melanoma cases.

Some clones are missing from TCRdb's copy, which holds only in-frame ones; the method was immunoSEQ multiplex PCR. The sample carries 100,000 to 130,000 clones, about 91% recorded once. The CDR3 is 15 amino acids. The germline gives CDR1 KGHSH, CDR2 LQKENI. J was trimmed by 2 bases and V by 3 bases; bases with no gene match: 0. Material: CD4+ or CD8+ T cells sorted from blood, obtained in a trial of the OX40 agonist ivuxolimab. This TCR came from an adult with an advanced solid tumor such as melanoma, head and neck, liver or kidney cancer. V gene TRBV18 combines with J gene TRBJ1-4; TRBD1 aligns across 10 bases. CDR3 sequence (DNA): TGTGCCAGCTCACCGGGACAGGGGACTAATGAAAAACTGTTTTTT. Its protein product is CASSPGQGTNEKLFF.